This entry describes one T cell receptor beta chain. Its antigen remains undetermined. Per-base qualities were not stored, and no clone one base away is much larger. Including cysteine and phenylalanine, the CDR3 has 14 amino acids. Of the read, only the CDR3 DNA is kept; its 42 bases are in frame from base 1. CDR1 and CDR2 are drawn from the germline V gene: SGHDT, YYEEEE. The trim is 3 bases for V and 2 bases for J, with a gap of 11 bases between the germline ends. This record belongs to a study of graft-versus-host responses after intestinal transplantation (dated by TCRdb to the early 2020s). Describing the broader study: The transplants that recipients got were multivisceral, liver-intestinal, or isolated intestinal. A peak of at least 4% donor T cells among recipient peripheral blood mononuclear cells was the definition used for donor T cell macrochimerism. Samples from a few later patients were sequenced in-house on an Illumina MiSeq with MiXCR processing rather than by the commercial service. Anti-thymocyte globulin induction was given to all recipients, followed by maintenance tacrolimus and steroids for 2 to 3 years. Bulk TCR-beta CDR3 sequencing was used to track graft-versus-host and host-versus-graft alloreactive T cell clones in the graft, circulation and bone marrow after intestinal transplantation. Alloreactive clones were identified by sequencing pre-transplant mixed lymphocyte reaction products and comparing them with unstimulated pre-transplant donor and recipient T cells. The cohort enrolled roughly 25 intestinal transplant recipients including one retransplant, and a few patients lacking pretransplant specimens were excluded. The paper's findings and limits, for the study overall: In patients with donor T cell macrochimerism, the allografts had high GvH to HvG T cell clonal ratios. Early after transplant, peak levels of circulating GvH clones were found to be associated with declines in HvG clones. GvH clones turned up in recipient bone marrow, with some appearing earlier in ileal mucosa or blood, a pattern consistent with an intestinal mucosal origin. The relatively low number and heterogeneity of intestinal transplant patients limited the conclusions.

Library preparation was by the immunoSEQ multiplex PCR assay. For most patients, genomic DNA was isolated with the Qiagen DNeasy Blood and Tissue Kit and sent frozen to Adaptive Biotechnologies for TCR sequencing. Adaptive Biotechnologies carried out high-throughput TCR-beta CDR3 sequencing of genomic DNA for most patients. The authors processed their data as follows. TCR sequencing data were retrieved from Adaptive's ImmunoSEQ software for roughly 20 patients, whereas three other patients were processed with MiXCR and VDJtools. To correct CD4 versus CD8 sorting errors, sequences present in both subsets at a frequency ratio below 5:1 were removed. CDR3 nucleotide sequences shared by donor and recipient were removed because the origin of these sequences could not be assigned. At least 2-fold expansion over unstimulated cells and a minimum CFSE-low frequency of 0.002% (template counts) or 0.001% (read counts) were required for clones to be classified as alloreactive. Clones were considered mappable if detected in sequenced pre-transplant spleen, lymph node, or MLR CFSE-low populations of the donor or recipient. Cumulative frequency of alloreactive clones was calculated as a percentage of all sequences weighted by copy number. In TCRdb, the immuneACCESS table is reduced to in-frame sequences with V and J assigned. These tables do not hold every clone; where another copy was compared, an unresolved V gene accounts for under half, and the others remain unexplained. Clonal size and the V and J genes are those of that table, whereas D and trimming came from the DNA. This sample has some 110,000 clones in its table, and approximately 92% of those were observed once. Of the sample, approximately 0.22% is held by the ten largest clones.

The sample's time point, from its label and the paper: cells obtained before transplantation from donor or recipient. CD3+CD4+ and CD3+CD8+ populations were FACS-sorted from unstimulated pre-transplant donor and recipient cells taken from spleen or lymph nodes. This material consisted of unstimulated CD4+ T cells sorted from spleen or lymph node cells, taken before transplant. The sequence is built from TRBV5-6 and TRBJ1-2; the D gene assignment is ambiguous. The receptor was derived from a human donor who was the organ donor for an intestinal transplant. In nucleotides, the sequence is TGTGCCAGCAGCTACCCGACGGGCAACTATGGCTACACCTTC. The encoded protein is CASSYPTGNYGYTF.